This is a list of T cell receptor beta chains from one sample in a study of memory CD4+ T cells and cytomegalovirus serostatus. Data came from immunoSEQ multiplex PCR; TCRdb stores just in-frame clones and leaves some out. Seen here are about 75,000 clones, 60% to 80% observed once, and the top ten hold around 2.6%. Sequenced sample: memory CD4+ T cells from blood. The receptors originated from an adult in good health and CMV-seropositive. CDR3s include the opening cysteine and the closing phenylalanine or tryptophan. D genes are given only for firm matches. Not all rows give a size; the values are once, few, many and, for expanded clones, a class.

D,V,J,size,CDR3,DNA
NA,TRBV7-6,TRBJ1-1,NA,CASSLGQRNTEAFF,TGTGCCAGCAGCTTAGGTCAGAGGAACACTGAAGCTTTCTTT
TRBD2,TRBV5-1,TRBJ2-5,NA,CASSRTSGGAPKETQYF,TGCGCCAGCAGCAGGACTAGCGGGGGGGCACCTAAAGAGACCCAGTACTTC
NA,TRBV14,TRBJ2-2,NA,CASSQRLNTGELFF,TGTGCCAGCAGCCAACGGCTGAACACCGGGGAGCTGTTTTTT
NA,TRBV7-2,TRBJ1-5,NA,CASSPGIGYQWPQHF,TGTGCCAGCAGCCCGGGGATTGGGTATCAGTGGCCCCAGCATTTT
NA,TRBV11-3,TRBJ2-5,NA,CASSSGDGETQYF,TGTGCCAGCAGCTCCGGGGACGGGGAGACCCAGTACTTC
NA,TRBV30,TRBJ2-5,NA,CAWTPGETQYF,TGTGCCTGGACTCCCGGGGAGACCCAGTACTTC
NA,TRBV29-1,TRBJ1-3,NA,CSVKPSSGNTIYF,TGCAGCGTTAAGCCAAGCTCTGGAAACACCATATATTTT
NA,TRBV16,TRBJ2-2,NA,CASSQSGSANTGELFF,TGTGCCAGCAGCCAATCGGGCAGCGCGAACACCGGGGAGCTGTTTTTT
NA,TRBV6-5,TRBJ1-5,NA,CASSFGLNQPQHF,TGTGCCAGCAGTTTTGGCCTTAATCAGCCCCAGCATTTT
TRBD1,TRBV19,TRBJ1-2,few,CASTNPRTGKDYGYTF,TGTGCCAGTACAAACCCACGGACAGGGAAGGACTATGGCTACACCTTC
NA,TRBV10-3,TRBJ1-1,few,CAIGQGDTEAFF,TGTGCCATCGGTCAGGGTGACACTGAAGCTTTCTTT
TRBD1,TRBV2,TRBJ1-4,NA,CASRGVGQATTNEKLFF,TGTGCCAGCAGGGGGGTGGGACAGGCGACAACTAATGAAAAACTGTTTTTT
NA,TRBV5-6,TRBJ2-5,NA,CASSWGSEETQYF,TGTGCCAGCAGCTGGGGGAGTGAAGAGACCCAGTACTTC
TRBD2,TRBV10-2,TRBJ2-1,NA,CASSLAGGDNEQFF,TGCGCCAGCAGTCTAGCGGGGGGAGACAATGAGCAGTTCTTC
NA,TRBV27,TRBJ1-1,NA,CASRAHREVNTEAFF,TGTGCCAGCAGAGCTCACAGGGAAGTGAACACTGAAGCTTTCTTT
NA,TRBV30,TRBJ2-3,NA,CAWSVASGLDTQYF,TGTGCCTGGAGTGTAGCGTCAGGTTTGGATACGCAGTATTTT
NA,TRBV29-1,TRBJ2-1,NA,CSIAGGVTYNEQFF,TGCAGCATTGCGGGCGGGGTCACCTACAATGAGCAGTTCTTC
TRBD1,TRBV11-2,TRBJ2-7,NA,CASSLGQGSRYEQYF,TGTGCCAGCAGCTTAGGACAGGGGTCTAGGTACGAGCAGTACTTC
TRBD2,TRBV9,TRBJ2-5,few,CASSPTSGVPETQYF,TGTGCCAGCAGTCCTACTAGCGGGGTCCCGGAGACCCAGTACTTC
TRBD1,TRBV27,TRBJ1-1,NA,CASSLMGQGDTEAFF,TGTGCCAGCAGTTTAATGGGACAGGGCGACACTGAAGCTTTCTTT
NA,TRBV5-8,TRBJ2-6,NA,CASRRSGANVLTF,TGTGCCAGCAGGAGGTCTGGGGCCAACGTCCTGACTTTC
NA,TRBV19,TRBJ2-7,few,CASSISVATYEQYF,TGTGCCAGTAGTATTTCTGTAGCGACCTACGAGCAGTACTTC
TRBD1,TRBV28,TRBJ1-2,NA,CASSGPGQGNYGYTF,TGTGCCAGCAGTGGCCCGGGACAGGGGAACTATGGCTACACCTTC
NA,TRBV5-1,TRBJ2-2,NA,CASSSPMNTGELFF,TGCGCCAGCAGCTCCCCCATGAACACCGGGGAGCTGTTTTTT
NA,TRBV5-1,TRBJ2-2,NA,CASRLGNVWAGELFF,TGCGCCAGCAGGCTAGGGAACGTCTGGGCCGGGGAGCTGTTTTTT